This T cell receptor beta chain originates from a study of blood T cells in healthy people across ages (dated by TCRdb to about 2015). Turning to the overall study: In model experiments, template switching captured roughly one uniquely barcoded TCR beta cDNA molecule for every two T cells. The donors were divided into four age groups: young (average roughly 17 years), middle-aged (about 39), aged (approximately 59) and long-lived (82). Using deep sequencing normalized with unique cDNA molecular identifiers, the study measured how TCR beta repertoire diversity changes with age. For two donors (one aged 18 to 29 and one aged 80 or older), the study analyzed two additional independent replicas of 1 million unique cDNA reads from the same blood draw. Study-level results and caveats: Compared with the aged group, the long-lived group had more naive CD4+ T cells, fewer expanded clones and increased TCR diversity, suggesting age selection. A strong correlation was found between observed TCR beta diversity and the percentage of naive T cells measured by flow cytometry. Since profiling was done on bulk unsorted PBMCs, naive and antigen-experienced compartments could not be conclusively compared. Estimates of total diversity based on one million sequenced T cells were regarded as lower bounds and as underestimates. As age increased, observed TCR beta diversity per million T cells dropped in a roughly linear way, and a significant reduction was already evident by age about 40. The CMV infection status of donors was not known, potentially confounding age-related changes in expanded clonotypes.

The donors were under 40 Caucasian individuals from Russia, aged 6 to 90 years, who were systemically healthy. Approximately 9.3 milliliters of peripheral blood were drawn from each donor into EDTA-treated Vacutainer tubes. Ficoll-Paque density-gradient centrifugation was used to isolate PBMCs, with at least 6.5 million per sample. Total RNA was extracted from PBMCs with Trizol reagent, with at least 5 micrograms obtained per sample. Naive CD45RAhigh/CD27high T cell percentages were measured by flow cytometry on a PBMC aliquot from every donor. Per the germline V gene, MDHEN is the CDR1 and SYDVKM is the CDR2. Including cysteine and phenylalanine, the CDR3 has 15 amino acids. The sequence is cut down to CDR3 DNA, 45 bases in frame from base 1. Clipping removes 6 bases from V and 5 bases from J, with 7 as the unmatched junction base count. The library was built by means of 5' RACE. Sequencing relied on an Illumina HiSeq 2500. A second PCR of about 6 to 12 cycles was run with a J-beta primer mix and a sample-barcoded 5' primer. A unique molecular identifier was introduced onto each TCR beta cDNA molecule by a template-switch 5' adaptor carrying 12 random nucleotides. At least 2.5 million CDR3-containing paired-end reads were obtained from each sample. First-strand cDNA was synthesized from all RNA with the Mint cDNA synthesis kit, primed by a TRBC-specific oligonucleotide. Following uracil-DNA glycosylase treatment, a first 18-cycle PCR with universal primers M1SS and BC2_uni_R was performed on all cDNA. The original pipeline was this. For normalization, 1 million high-quality reads were randomly selected from each sample, with every read carrying a distinct molecular identifier. Instead of being binned into consensus sequences, reads with shared molecular identifiers were discarded. MiTCR, run with a Q25 quality threshold and the strictest error-elimination algorithm, handled CDR3 identification, clonotype clustering and error correction. A nonparametric unseen species model using Euler transformation provided a lower-bound estimate of total TCR beta diversity. The public sequencing data were trimmed at Q25 with fastp and processed into clonotypes with MiXCR by TCRdb, which kept only in-frame beta chains. Each record represents a unique CDR3 protein, reported with the most common genes and DNA among its rows. The V and J calls follow TCRdb's processing rather than the paper's. This sample has nearly 800,000 distinct CDR3 sequences in its table, and 25% of those were observed once. In total, the top ten clones hold 3.7% of the sample.

Turning to this clonotype: Its antigen is currently not known. The record has no base qualities; no much larger clone is one base away.

This same sample was also part of a study on T cells of mothers and their children. Taken from the second paper: Nine systemically healthy Caucasian individuals served as donors, namely three mothers together with their six children. cDNA synthesis used all of the extracted RNA, with 1.5 ug of RNA in each 15 ul reaction. Sample barcodes and 2-4 random nucleotides were added via the M1S primer in the second PCR. More than 8 million TCR beta CDR3 reads were obtained from each mother, and roughly 3 million reads were obtained from each child. In both related and unrelated pairs, thymic selection shapes the output of TCR recombination in a similar way, with inherited differences having only a minor effect. Normalized repertoire overlap in related mother-child pairs was always slightly higher than in unrelated mother-child pairs, but the difference was never significant. No persistent microchimeric T cell clones were detected, at a sensitivity of 80 to 100 clones per million clonotypes. In the study, deep NGS was used to compare the TCR beta repertoires of mothers and children, and features distinguishing related mother-child pairs from unrelated individuals were sought. On average, the children were roughly 11 +/- 4 years old, while the mothers were about 37 +/- 4 years old. After adapter ligation was performed with NEBNext reagents, the libraries were sequenced on an Illumina HiSeq 2000 with 100+100 nt paired-end reads. Mother and child libraries were prepared a month apart and sequenced in separate runs to prevent cross-contamination. For each donor, between about 500,000 and 2,000,000 distinct TCR beta clonotypes were identified. Naive TCR beta clonotypes were estimated from low-frequency clonotypes matched to each donor's FACS-determined naive share, without sorting.

The chain employs TRBV28 and TRBJ1-2; TRBD1 matches 12 bases in the middle. The TCR originated in a boy between 5 and 17 years old in good health. Source material: blood. In nucleotides, the sequence is TGTGCCAGCAGCTCGGGACAGGGGGCAGGGTATGGCTACACCTTC. It specifies CASSSGQGAGYGYTF.